These 14 T cell receptor beta chains were sequenced from one sample in a study of OX40 agonist ivuxolimab in advanced cancers. Data came from immunoSEQ multiplex PCR; TCRdb stores just in-frame clones and leaves some out. The sample includes about 75,000 clones, approximately 84% seen only once; the top ten take around a sixth. Specimen: CD4+ or CD8+ T cells sorted from blood, collected in a trial of the OX40 agonist ivuxolimab. The receptors derive from an adult with an advanced solid tumor such as melanoma, head and neck, liver or kidney cancer.

The chain couples TRBV18 to TRBJ1-1, with a weak D call TRBD1 (5 bases). Germline V gene data show CDR1 as KGHSH and CDR2 as LQKENI. The CDR3 totals 15 residues. Trimming took off 6 bases at V and 8 bases at J, with 22 bases between the two ends. This chain's CDR3 is CASSRVGGANREAFF. In DNA, the CDR3 is TGTGCCAGCTCCCGAGTCGGAGGGGCGAACAGGGAAGCTTTCTTT.

This clone occurred once. The chain couples TRBV27 to TRBJ1-4; D is uncertain. V was cut by 3 bases and J by 4 bases, with 9 bases left in between. This CDR3 contains 14 residues. CDR1 and CDR2 (germline): MNHEY, SMNVEV (reference sequence). CDR3 sequence (DNA): TGTGCCAGCAGTTTGAGAGGACTTAATGAAAAACTGTTTTTT. It is translated as CASSLRGLNEKLFF.

The DNA of the CDR3 is TGTGCCAGCAGACCCCCCGGCCATCTGAATTTCGATTCACCCCTCCACTTT. It encodes CASRPPGHLNFDSPLHF. This chain joins TRBV25-1 and TRBJ1-6; D remains unclear. Germline V lookup: CDR1 MGHDK, CDR2 SYGVNS. The V end was cut by 6 bases, the J end by 8 bases, with 23 bases between. The CDR3 spans 17 residues.

The chain is built from TRBV28 and TRBJ2-3, with D uncertain. The CDR3 contains 13 residues. CDR1 is MDHEN, CDR2 SYDVKM, per germline. V was cut by 6 bases and J by 3 bases, with 10 bases left in between. The CDR3 loop is CASSNRFTDTQYF. CDR3 nucleotides: TGTGCCAGCAGCAACAGATTTACAGATACGCAGTATTTT. Using reference TRBV28 and TRBJ2-3 for the parts outside the CDR3, the full variable domain is DVKVTQSSRYLVKRTGEKVFLECVQDMDHENMFWYRQDPGLGLRLIYFSYDVKMKEKGDIPEGYSVSREKKERFSLILESASTNQTSMYLCASSNRFTDTQYFGPGTRLTVL.

V usage is TRBV7-9 and J usage is TRBJ2-5, with D possibly TRBD2 on 6 matching bases. CDR3 length: 16 residues. Germline CDR1 SEHNR, CDR2 FQNEAQ (reference sequence). Trimming stripped 0 bases from V and 2 bases from J, with 13 bases between. CDR3 sequence: CASSLAFRAGQETQYF. For the CDR3, the DNA is TGTGCCAGCAGCTTAGCATTTAGGGCGGGACAAGAGACCCAGTACTTC.

The chain recombines TRBV2 with TRBJ2-7, with D perhaps assigned TRBD1 or TRBD2 (6 bases each). CDR1 is SNHLY, CDR2 FYNNEI, per germline. Trimming left V 4 bases short and J 6 bases short, with 16 bases between. The CDR3 has 14 amino acids. CDR3 in DNA: TGTGCCAGCAGTGGAAGTAGGGGGGCAGCCGAGCAGTACTTC. It translates to CASSGSRGAAEQYF.

The chain recombines TRBV6-1 with TRBJ2-1; weak D call: TRBD2 (6 bases). Trimming cost V 6 bases and J 12 bases, with 12 bases left between them. The CDR3 covers 11 residues. CDR1 and CDR2 (germline): MNHNS, SASEGT. The CDR3 loop reads CASSLRGLQFF. CDR3 nucleotides: TGTGCCAGCAGCCTACGGGGGTTGCAGTTCTTC.

This sequence joins TRBV6-5 and TRBJ2-7; 11 bases line up with TRBD1. CDR1 is MNHEY, CDR2 SVGAGI, per germline. V lost 7 bases, J lost 4 bases, and 6 bases stayed unmatched. The CDR3 totals 14 residues. The CDR3 reads CASKLGTGGYEQYF. The CDR3 bases are TGTGCCAGCAAGTTGGGGACAGGGGGATACGAGCAGTACTTC.

V gene TRBV7-9 combines with J gene TRBJ2-7; perhaps D is TRBD1 or TRBD2 (6 bases each). The CDR3 is 14 residues long. Germline-derived CDR1 and CDR2 are SEHNR and FQNEAQ (reference sequence). V was clipped by 1 base and J by 2 bases, with 9 bases between them. CDR3 region: CASSLEGGPYEQYF. CDR3 DNA sequence: TGTGCCAGCAGCTTAGAAGGGGGGCCCTACGAGCAGTACTTC.

The V call is TRBV5-1, the J call TRBJ2-1, with a weak D call TRBD1 (5 bases). This CDR3 comprises 13 residues. Trimming took 4 bases from V and 2 from J, leaving 7 bases between them. In germline, CDR1 is SGHRS, CDR2 YFSETQ. In DNA form, the CDR3 reads TGCGCCAGCAGCCTGGACACCTACAATGAGCAGTTCTTC. Amino acids: CASSLDTYNEQFF.

CDR3: CASSFSKVADTQYF. In DNA, the CDR3 is TGTGCCAGCAGTTTTAGTAAAGTGGCCGATACGCAGTATTTT. This chain links TRBV27 with TRBJ2-3; D is ambiguous. The germline V and J ends were trimmed by 3 bases and 6 bases, with 13 bases remaining between them. Germline values: CDR1 MNHEY, CDR2 SMNVEV (reference sequence). This CDR3 is 14 amino acids long.

This clone appeared once. This sequence joins TRBV5-6 and TRBJ1-2, with a tentative D call TRBD1 (6 bases). V was shortened by 1 base and J by 8 bases, with 12 bases between the two germline ends. The CDR3 runs 13 residues. The germline gives CDR1 SGHDT, CDR2 YYEEEE. The CDR3 protein is CASSLTGAGGYTF. For the CDR3, the DNA is TGTGCCAGCAGCTTGACGGGGGCGGGCGGCTACACCTTC. Full variable domain (outside the CDR3, taken from reference TRBV5-6 and TRBJ1-2): DAGVTQSPTHLIKTRGQQVTLRCSPKSGHDTVSWYQQALGQGPQFIFQYYEEEERQRGNFPDRFSGHQFPNYSSELNVNALLLGDSALYLCASSLTGAGGYTFGSGTRLTVV.

Comment on this clone: At one of its ends the junction is not consistent with the germline gene, which may arise from a read error. The CDR3 sequence is CASSFGQGRETQHF. The CDR3 nucleotides are TGCGCCAGCAGCTTCGGACAGGGTCGGGAGACCCAGCACTTC. The chain is built from TRBV5-1 and TRBJ2-5; 8 nucleotides line up with TRBD1. CDR3 length: 14 amino acids. Germline assignment: CDR1 SGHRS and CDR2 YFSETQ.

In DNA, the CDR3 is TGTGCCAGCAGCCAAGATCGGGGGGGGGCTAATGAAAAACTGTTTTTT. It translates to CASSQDRGGANEKLFF. The chain links TRBV4-2 to TRBJ1-4; tentative D call: TRBD1 (5 bases). The V gene lost 0 bases and the J gene lost 3 bases, with 11 bases spanning the gap. The CDR3 consists of 16 residues. CDR1 is LGHNA, CDR2 YNFKEQ, per germline.